This T cell receptor (beta chain) originates from a study of cytomegalovirus exposure and HLA in healthy donors. In the case of this clone: No antigen is known for it. Sequence at one end of the junction differs from germline and may be a read error.

Points from the study as a whole: Highest at DRB1 and lowest at HLA-C, TCR association rates differed among HLA loci in a later analysis. A later analysis found that most CMV-associated TCR beta chains appeared HLA-restricted.

PCR used 60 Vbeta primers and 13 Jbeta primers. Under the authors' procedure: As a later analysis found, there were 80 million or so unique TCR beta chains, of which roughly 11 million were shared. TCRdb keeps only in-frame clones here, not all; method: immunoSEQ multiplex PCR. From that table come the V and J calls and clone size; the DNA was used to work out D and trimming. Of under 200,000 clones in the sample, about 75% were seen once. This CDR3 has 14 amino acids. Germline V gene sequence: CDR1 SEHNR, CDR2 FQNEAQ (reference sequence). Source material: PBMCs. The receptor's source is a male donor in good health and CMV-seropositive. The chain recombines TRBV7-9 with TRBJ2-7; D is perhaps TRBD1 (6 bases). The CDR3 DNA is TGTTCCAGCAGCTTTTCAGGACAGCCCTACGAGCAGTACTTC. Translation gives CSSSFSGQPYEQYF.